The 10 T cell receptor beta chains below were found in one sample sequenced in a study. TCRdb analysed the 5' RACE reads with MiXCR anew, one entry per CDR3 protein. Its clone listing holds approximately 90 distinct CDR3 sequences. The sample consisted of total memory T cells from blood PBMCs. Subset described: transitional memory CD4+ T cells. All receptors derive from a male donor with HIV.

The V call is TRBV4-1, the J call TRBJ2-3; D is ambiguous. Looked up from germline, CDR1 is MGHRA and CDR2 is YSYEKL. V lost 1 base, J lost 2 bases, and 10 bases lay in between. The CDR3 has 15 residues. CDR3 coding DNA: TGCGCCAGCAGCCAAGGGTCCCTCCTCACAGATACGCAGTATTTT. Translating gives CASSQGSLLTDTQYF.

The V gene is TRBV12-3 or TRBV12-4, the J gene TRBJ2-1; D is possibly TRBD2 (6 bases). Trimming shortened V by 6 bases and J by 10 bases, and 19 bases separated the two germline ends. The CDR3 extends over 14 amino acids. CDR3 in amino acids: CASRGGLLLGEQFF. Here the CDR3 DNA reads TGTGCCAGCAGGGGGGGACTCCTATTAGGGGAGCAGTTCTTC.

The table lists this clonotype with a few counts. The chain couples TRBV10-3 to TRBJ2-3; 7 bases align to TRBD2. Germline loops: CDR1 ENHRY, CDR2 SYGVKD. The V and J ends lost 1 base and 1 base, in that order; junction bases with no gene match: 2. The CDR3 length is 15 residues. The CDR3 protein is CAISEWEGRTDTQYF. Here the CDR3 DNA reads TGTGCCATCAGTGAGTGGGAGGGCCGCACAGATACGCAGTATTTT.

This chain connects TRBV16 to TRBJ1-1; TRBD1 aligns across 10 bases. Germline V gene sequence: CDR1 KGHSY, CDR2 FQNENV. CDR3 length: 17 residues. Losses at the gene ends were 1 base for V and 0 bases for J; bases not matched to a gene: 5. The CDR3 reads CASSQLTGQGMNTEAFF. In DNA, the CDR3 is TGTGCCAGCAGCCAATTAACGGGACAGGGGATGAACACTGAAGCTTTCTTT.

This clonotype appeared a few times. The J gene is TRBJ1-1, the V gene TRBV6-1; D call uncertain. V was cut by 6 bases and J by 2 bases, with 10 bases left in between. Germline V gives CDR1 MNHNS, CDR2 SASEGT. The CDR3 loop spans 13 amino acids. The CDR3 sequence is CASSLSSNTEAFF. The DNA of the CDR3 is TGTGCCAGCAGCCTCTCCTCCAACACTGAAGCTTTCTTT.

This chain links TRBV19 with TRBJ2-3, with 8 bases matching TRBD1. The CDR3 sequence is 15 residues long. The trim removed 5 bases at V and 0 bases at J, leaving 4 bases unmatched. The germline V gene has CDR1 LNHDA and CDR2 SQIVND (reference sequence). CDR3 coding DNA: TGTGCCAGTAGTGGGGGACAGGAGAGCACAGATACGCAGTATTTT. It translates to CASSGGQESTDTQYF.

The gene calls are TRBV7-9 and TRBJ1-3, with unresolved D. Between the trimmed V and J ends, which lost 1 base and 2 bases, there was a span of 6 bases. The CDR3 has 14 residues. Germline assignment: CDR1 SEHNR and CDR2 FQNEAQ (reference sequence). CDR3 DNA sequence: TGTGCCAGCAGCTTAGGAAGAGCTGGAAACACCATATATTTT. Translated: CASSLGRAGNTIYF.

The V and J genes are TRBV7-2 and TRBJ1-2; D unclear. The V end lost 5 bases, the J end lost 7 bases, and 20 bases lay between the germline ends. The CDR3 has 15 residues. CDR1 and CDR2 (germline): SGHTA, FQGNSA. The CDR3 DNA is TGTGCCAGCAGCCCCGCTCGGGAGGCCACTTCTGGCTACACCTTC. Translating it yields CASSPAREATSGYTF.

DNA for the CDR3: TGTGCCAGCAGCTTGCCACAAGGCAAGACAGATACGCAGTATTTT. As protein: CASSLPQGKTDTQYF. The V call is TRBV11-2, the J call TRBJ2-3, with D hard to call. The V gene lost 3 bases and the J gene lost 3 bases, with 13 bases spanning the gap. Germline assignment: CDR1 SGHAT and CDR2 FQNNGV. There are 15 residues in the CDR3.

The genes are TRBV28 and TRBJ2-1, with 9 bases fitting TRBD2. There are 17 residues in the CDR3. V was pared by 8 bases and J by 0 bases, with 11 bases of the junction left unmatched. Germline V gene data show CDR1 as MDHEN and CDR2 as SYDVKM. CDR3 DNA: TGTGCCAGCGGGGAACTAGCGGGCCAAAGCTCCTACAATGAGCAGTTCTTC. It specifies CASGELAGQSSYNEQFF.